These T cell receptor beta chains were read from a single sample in a study of blood T cell repertoires in COVID-19. Clones were sequenced by immunoSEQ multiplex PCR, and TCRdb holds only the in-frame ones, with some missing. The data contain 230,000 or so clones, 80% to 85% of them seen just once; the ten biggest clones take up approximately 5.4%. The source material was peripheral blood. These receptors came from a human donor in a cohort sampled during active COVID-19. Both conserved end residues are part of each CDR3. The D gene is left open where the match is weak. The size entry is marked missing in some rows and otherwise reads once, few, many or a size class.

clone_size	d_call	j_call	v_call	cdr3_aa	cdr3_nt
.	TRBD2	TRBJ2-5	TRBV7-7	CASSLGAGLAGVETQYF	TGTGCCAGCAGCTTGGGGGCAGGACTAGCGGGAGTGGAGACCCAGTACTTC
many	.	TRBJ2-1	TRBV28	CASVADLSYNEQFF	TGTGCCAGCGTAGCGGACCTCTCCTACAATGAGCAGTTCTTC
.	TRBD1	TRBJ1-4	TRBV7-9	CASSLVSGTGAEKLFF	TGTGCCAGCAGCTTAGTAAGCGGGACAGGGGCCGAAAAACTGTTTTTT
.	.	TRBJ2-7	TRBV27	CASSPVGTAGSYEQYF	TGTGCCAGCAGTCCCGTCGGCACAGCCGGATCTTACGAGCAGTACTTC
.	.	TRBJ1-2	TRBV9	CASSDFRRDGYTF	TGTGCCAGCAGCGATTTCAGGCGGGATGGCTACACCTTC
.	TRBD1	TRBJ2-2	TRBV5-4	CASSPGTGNTGELFF	TGTGCCAGCAGCCCAGGGACAGGGAACACCGGGGAGCTGTTTTTT
.	.	TRBJ2-7	TRBV6-6	CASGGGNYEQYF	TGTGCCAGCGGGGGCGGAAACTACGAGCAGTACTTC
.	.	TRBJ1-1	TRBV20-1	CSAPYVAEAFF	TGCAGTGCTCCCTATGTAGCTGAAGCTTTCTTT
.	.	TRBJ1-1	TRBV7-9	CASSGTGRKAFF	TGTGCCAGCAGCGGAACAGGGCGAAAAGCTTTCTTT
.	.	TRBJ2-7	TRBV6-5	CASSPSSVGSYEQYF	TGTGCCAGCAGTCCCTCGTCCGTCGGCTCCTACGAGCAGTACTTC